Listed below are T cell receptor beta chains from one sample, sequenced in a study of blood T cell repertoires in COVID-19. Profiled with immunoSEQ multiplex PCR; TCRdb holds only in-frame clones, not every one. This table has about 300,000 clones, about 89% appearing once. The sample comprised PBMCs or T cells enriched from blood (not recorded which). These receptors originate from a man in his sixties who had recovered from COVID-19. CDR3s include the opening cysteine and the closing phenylalanine or tryptophan. Fields, in order: CDR3 DNA, CDR3 protein, V gene, D gene, J gene, clone size. D genes are given only for firm matches. Not all rows give a size; the values are once, few, many and, for expanded clones, a class.

TGCGCCAGCAGCACGGGACTAGCGAGAACGTTACGGGAGCAGTACTTC CASSTGLARTLREQYF TRBV5-1 TRBD2 TRBJ2-7 NA
TGTGCCAGCAGCTCACCACTAGCGAGGAGATACTCCGGGGAGCTGTTTTTT CASSSPLARRYSGELFF TRBV7-8 TRBD2 TRBJ2-2 few
TGTGCCAGTAGATCTTGGACAGGGGGGGATCAGCCCCAGCATTTT CASRSWTGGDQPQHF TRBV19 TRBD1 TRBJ1-5 NA
TGCAGCGTTCGAGGACAATCGAACACTGAAGCTTTCTTT CSVRGQSNTEAFF TRBV29-1 NA TRBJ1-1 NA
TGTGCCAGCAGCCTACAGGGCGATCCAGAAAAAGGGAACTATGGCTACACCTTC CASSLQGDPEKGNYGYTF TRBV13 NA TRBJ1-2 NA
TGTGCCAGCAGTCTCCCCTGGGCAGGCCCGAGCAATCAGCCCCAGCATTTT CASSLPWAGPSNQPQHF TRBV28 NA TRBJ1-5 NA
TGCGCCAGCAGCTTGGTCGGGAGCTCCTACAATGAGCAGTTCTTC CASSLVGSSYNEQFF TRBV5-1 NA TRBJ2-1 once
TGTGCCAGCAAGAAAAGGGAAGGGGTTGCGGATGGCTACACCTTC CASKKREGVADGYTF TRBV2 NA TRBJ1-2 once
TGTGCCAGCAGGGGTTTACAGGGGGCCAATAATGAAAAACTGTTTTTT CASRGLQGANNEKLFF TRBV2 TRBD1 TRBJ1-4 NA
TGCGCCAGCAGCCCAAGGACAGGTTCACCCCTCCACTTT CASSPRTGSPLHF TRBV4-3 TRBD1 TRBJ1-6 NA
TGTGCCAGCAGCTTAACAGGGGGACGGTTCACCGGGGAGCTGTTTTTT CASSLTGGRFTGELFF TRBV7-2 TRBD1 TRBJ2-2 NA
TGTGCCAGCAGCGTAGGAGGTAGCGGCTCCTACGAGCAGTACTTC CASSVGGSGSYEQYF TRBV9 NA TRBJ2-7 once
TGTGCCAGCAGTAGAGGGACTATAACAGATACGCAGTATTTT CASSRGTITDTQYF TRBV3-1/TRBV3-2 TRBD2 TRBJ2-3 NA
TGTGCCTGGAGCCTTGGACTAGGGGAGTGGGAGCTGTTTTTT CAWSLGLGEWELFF TRBV30 TRBD2 TRBJ2-2 NA
TGTGCCAGCAGTTACGGGACAGGGGGGAACACTGAAGCTTTCTTT CASSYGTGGNTEAFF TRBV6-5 TRBD1 TRBJ1-1 NA
TGTGCCAGCAGTTACGGCAGGGTGACTGAAGCTTTCTTT CASSYGRVTEAFF TRBV6-5 NA TRBJ1-1 NA
TGTGCCAGAAGCTTGGTCGACAGGCAACACCAAGAGACCCAGTACTTC CARSLVDRQHQETQYF TRBV5-3 NA TRBJ2-5 NA
TGTGCCAGCAGTGAAGTACTAGCGGGGACCCAGTACTTC CASSEVLAGTQYF TRBV2 TRBD2 TRBJ2-5 NA
TGCGCCAGCAGCCAAACTAATCGCGGCTACGAGCAGTACTTC CASSQTNRGYEQYF TRBV4-3 NA TRBJ2-7 NA
TGCAGCGACCACAGGGGACTAGCGGGAGGGCCTCGTTACAATGAGCAGTTCTTC CSDHRGLAGGPRYNEQFF TRBV29-1 TRBD2 TRBJ2-1 NA
TGTGCCAGCAGCTTGATGGCTAGTTTTAATGAGCAGTTCTTC CASSLMASFNEQFF TRBV5-4 NA TRBJ2-1 NA
TGTGCCAGCAGTCAGGTTCAAGAGGGACTCTTACACCCACGACGGTTCTTC CASSQVQEGLLHPRRFF TRBV3-1/TRBV3-2 NA TRBJ2-1 NA
TGTGCCAGCAGTTACGAAGCGGGAGCCTACGAGCAGTACTTC CASSYEAGAYEQYF TRBV6-5 TRBD2 TRBJ2-7 NA
TGTGCCAGCAGCCTTACAGGGGGCGGAAATGGCTACACCTTC CASSLTGGGNGYTF TRBV7-9 TRBD1 TRBJ1-2 NA
TGTGCCAGCAGCTTAGGACTAGCGGGTACGTCTAGCACAGATACGCAGTATTTT CASSLGLAGTSSTDTQYF TRBV11-2 TRBD2 TRBJ2-3 NA
TGCAGCGTTACACGACAGGGCCCCTATGGCTACACCTTC CSVTRQGPYGYTF TRBV29-1 TRBD1 TRBJ1-2 NA
TGTGCCAGCAGCTTGGGTTTGACTAGCGGGGTTTCAGATACGCAGTATTTT CASSLGLTSGVSDTQYF TRBV7-9 TRBD2 TRBJ2-3 NA
TGTGCTAGTGGTTTGGGTAGCGGTGCAAACAATGAGCAGTTCTTC CASGLGSGANNEQFF TRBV12-5 NA TRBJ2-1 NA
TGTGCCAGTGAAATGGGGACTAGCACCTACAATGAGCAGTTCTTC CASEMGTSTYNEQFF TRBV19 TRBD2 TRBJ2-1 NA
TGTGCCAGCAGCGTCCGGGACTACAATGAGCAGTTCTTC CASSVRDYNEQFF TRBV9 NA TRBJ2-1 NA
TGTGCCAGCAGCGTAGATGGGACAGGGGACGAAAAACTGTTTTTT CASSVDGTGDEKLFF TRBV9 TRBD1 TRBJ1-4 NA
TGTGCCAGCAGCCCGGGACAGGGTAGGAATGAGCAGTTCTTC CASSPGQGRNEQFF TRBV6-5 TRBD1 TRBJ2-1 NA
TGTGCCAGCAGCCAACCCGGACAGGGGTGGAACGAGCAGTACTTC CASSQPGQGWNEQYF TRBV3-1/TRBV3-2 TRBD1 TRBJ2-7 NA
TGTGCCAGCAGCCGACTTAGCGGGACGAACACCGGGGAGCTGTTTTTT CASSRLSGTNTGELFF TRBV5-5 TRBD2 TRBJ2-2 NA
TGTGCCACCAGCATGGGCAGCTTTGGGGGCCGCCAGCCCCAGCATTTT CATSMGSFGGRQPQHF TRBV15 NA TRBJ1-5 once
TGTGCCAGCAGCCCTCAACGGCGGGACGCCGTCAGTAATGAGCAGTTCTTC CASSPQRRDAVSNEQFF TRBV13 NA TRBJ2-1 NA
TGTGCCAGCAGCTCTACCCCCCGACAGGGAGGTACGGCTAATGAAAAACTGTTTTTT CASSSTPRQGGTANEKLFF TRBV4-2 TRBD1 TRBJ1-4 NA
TGTGCCAGCAGTTGGCCTCGACTAGCGGGCCGGACCTCCTACGAGCAGTACTTC CASSWPRLAGRTSYEQYF TRBV28 TRBD2 TRBJ2-7 NA
TGTGCCAGCAGTCCGCCCCTTACCGGGACTAGCACAGATACGCAGTATTTT CASSPPLTGTSTDTQYF TRBV28 NA TRBJ2-3 NA
TGTGCCAGTAGTGCCCGACCCGGGACAGGGAGCAATCAGCCCCAGCATTTT CASSARPGTGSNQPQHF TRBV19 TRBD1 TRBJ1-5 NA
TGCGCCAGCAGCCCCTACTCAGGGCAAGATACGCAGTATTTT CASSPYSGQDTQYF TRBV4-1 NA TRBJ2-3 NA
TGTGCCTGGAGCCCCGTCACCAGTGTTGAGCAGTTCTTC CAWSPVTSVEQFF TRBV30 NA TRBJ2-1 NA
TGTGCCAGCAGCTTAGACACTAGCGGGTTCACAGATACGCAGTATTTT CASSLDTSGFTDTQYF TRBV7-6 TRBD2 TRBJ2-3 once
TGTGCCAGTAGTATGCGTGCACTCTCTGGAAACACCATATATTTT CASSMRALSGNTIYF TRBV19 NA TRBJ1-3 NA
TGTGCCAGTAGTATCCCGGGACTAGCGGGAAAAGAGACCCAGTACTTC CASSIPGLAGKETQYF TRBV19 TRBD2 TRBJ2-5 NA
TGCAGCGGGGAAGACAGGGGGCCTGCGGAGACCCAGTACTTC CSGEDRGPAETQYF TRBV29-1 TRBD1 TRBJ2-5 NA